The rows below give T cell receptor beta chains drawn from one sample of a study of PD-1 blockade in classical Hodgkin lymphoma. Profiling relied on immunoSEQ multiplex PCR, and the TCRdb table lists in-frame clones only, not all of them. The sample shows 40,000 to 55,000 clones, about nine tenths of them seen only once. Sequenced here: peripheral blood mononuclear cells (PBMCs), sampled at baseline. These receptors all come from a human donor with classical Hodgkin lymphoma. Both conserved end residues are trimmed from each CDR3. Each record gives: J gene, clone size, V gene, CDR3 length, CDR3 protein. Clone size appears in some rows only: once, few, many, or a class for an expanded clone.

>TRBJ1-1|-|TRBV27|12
ASSSPSRNTEAF
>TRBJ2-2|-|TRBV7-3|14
ASSPTPGVGTGELF
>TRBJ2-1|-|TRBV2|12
ASMELAGDNEQF
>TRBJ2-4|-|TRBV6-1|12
ASSGQGMKNIQY
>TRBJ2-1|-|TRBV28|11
ASSRQGINEQF
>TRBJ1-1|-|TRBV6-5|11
ASSRRLNTEAF
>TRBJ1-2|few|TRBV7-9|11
ASSLQRGDGYT
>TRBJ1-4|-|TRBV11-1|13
ASSLFEGANEKLF
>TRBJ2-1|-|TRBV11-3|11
ASSLGHSNEQF
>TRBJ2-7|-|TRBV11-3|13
ASSSGTSGAYEQY
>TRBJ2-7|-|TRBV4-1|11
ASSPPGTNEQY
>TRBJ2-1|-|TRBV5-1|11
ASSLGLLNEQF
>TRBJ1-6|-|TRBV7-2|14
ASSSQGSPYNSPLH
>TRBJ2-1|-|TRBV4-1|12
ASSQETVVNEQF
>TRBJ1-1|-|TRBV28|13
ASSLAQGSGTEAF
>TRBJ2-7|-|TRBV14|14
ASSTQTTGGAYEQY
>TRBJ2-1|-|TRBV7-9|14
ASRVNWTSGSLEQF
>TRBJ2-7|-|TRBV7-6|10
ASQGNSYEQY
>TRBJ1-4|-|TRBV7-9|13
ASSLADRGDEKLF
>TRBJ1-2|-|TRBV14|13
ASSQRPRDRRGYT
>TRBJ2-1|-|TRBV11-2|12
ASSLDIQLNEQF
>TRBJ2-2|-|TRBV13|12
ASSFPSRAGELF
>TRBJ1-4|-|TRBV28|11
ASSFRGGEKLF
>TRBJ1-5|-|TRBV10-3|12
AISESTDNQPQH
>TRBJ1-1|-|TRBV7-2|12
ASSVRGRSTEAF
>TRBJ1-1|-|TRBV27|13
ASSLRGTGSLEAF
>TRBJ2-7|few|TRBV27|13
ASSSQREGLQEQY
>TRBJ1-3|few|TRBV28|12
ASSHLYGSNTIY
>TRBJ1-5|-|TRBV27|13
ASSFLGAPDQPQH
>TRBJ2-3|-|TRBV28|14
ASSLLPRGLSDTQY
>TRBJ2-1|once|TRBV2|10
ASRETSGKQF
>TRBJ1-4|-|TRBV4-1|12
ASSLTSRGEKLF
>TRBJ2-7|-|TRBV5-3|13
ARSLLLAGGRRQY
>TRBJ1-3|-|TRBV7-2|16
ASSPSQGLRNSGNTIY
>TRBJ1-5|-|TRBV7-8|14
ASSLEGRRSNQPQH